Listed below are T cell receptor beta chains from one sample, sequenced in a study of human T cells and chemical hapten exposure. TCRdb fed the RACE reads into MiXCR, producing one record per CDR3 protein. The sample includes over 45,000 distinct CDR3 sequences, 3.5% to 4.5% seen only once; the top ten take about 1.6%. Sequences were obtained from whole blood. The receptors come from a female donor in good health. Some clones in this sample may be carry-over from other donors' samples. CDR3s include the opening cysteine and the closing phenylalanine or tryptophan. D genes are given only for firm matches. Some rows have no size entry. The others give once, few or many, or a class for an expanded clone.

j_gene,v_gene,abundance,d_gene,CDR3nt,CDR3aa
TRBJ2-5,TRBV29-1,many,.,TGCAGCGTTGAAGGGGCAGGGAGAGAGACCCAGTACTTC,CSVEGAGRETQYF
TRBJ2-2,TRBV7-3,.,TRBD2,TGTGCCAGCAGCCTCCAGTCGGGGGGGTATGGCGGGGAGCTGTTTTTT,CASSLQSGGYGGELFF
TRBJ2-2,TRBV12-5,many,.,TGTGCTAGTGGTTTGGACAGGGTGGGCACCGGGGAGCTGTTTTTT,CASGLDRVGTGELFF
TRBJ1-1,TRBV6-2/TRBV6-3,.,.,TGTGCCAGCAGTTACGACCGGGCCCTAGTAAAGGGCACTGAAGCTTTCTTT,CASSYDRALVKGTEAFF
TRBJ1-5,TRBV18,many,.,TGTGCCAGCTCACCACAGGGCCCGCCCGGAGTTTCGGCCCAGCATTTT,CASSPQGPPGVSAQHF
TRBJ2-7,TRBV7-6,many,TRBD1,TGTGCCAGCACCAAAGGACAGGGGATAGGAGAGCAGTACTTC,CASTKGQGIGEQYF
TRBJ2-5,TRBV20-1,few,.,TGCAGTGCTGCCGACAAAGAGACCCAGTACTTC,CSAADKETQYF
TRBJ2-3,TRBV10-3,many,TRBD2,TGTGCCATCAGTGAGCGGGGGGGCGCAGATACGCAGTATTTT,CAISERGGADTQYF
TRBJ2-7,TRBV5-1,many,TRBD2,TGCGCCAGCAGCAAGACTACCGGGACTAGCTCCATCGAGCAGTACTTC,CASSKTTGTSSIEQYF
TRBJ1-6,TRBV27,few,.,TGTGCCAGCAGTATGAGGACAGTATACAAAGGCTCCTATAATTCACCCCTCCACTTT,CASSMRTVYKGSYNSPLHF
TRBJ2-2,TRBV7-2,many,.,TGTGCCAGCAGTCGCCAGTTCCAGGGTTGGGGGAACACCGGGGAGCTGTTTTTT,CASSRQFQGWGNTGELFF
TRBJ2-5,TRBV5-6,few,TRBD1,TGTGCCAGCAGCAAAAGGACAGGGGAGGAGACCCAGTACTTC,CASSKRTGEETQYF
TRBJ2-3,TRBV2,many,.,TGTGCCAGCAGTGAGACGCGAACGGCAGATACGCAGTATTTT,CASSETRTADTQYF
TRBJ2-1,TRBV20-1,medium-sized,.,TGCAGTGCCCAAGGGGGAGAAGCGGGGAATGAGCAGTTCTTC,CSAQGGEAGNEQFF
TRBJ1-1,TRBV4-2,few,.,TGTGCCAGCAGCCAAGATCCAGGTGACGGGGTTGCTGAAGCTTTCTTT,CASSQDPGDGVAEAFF
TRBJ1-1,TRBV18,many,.,TGTGCCAGCTCACCCCAGCCCCGGGGGACTGAAGCTTTCTTT,CASSPQPRGTEAFF
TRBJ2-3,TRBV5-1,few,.,TGCGCCAGCAGCTTGTCTAGCGTCCACACAGATACGCAGTATTTT,CASSLSSVHTDTQYF
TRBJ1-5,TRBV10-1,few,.,TGCGCCAGCAGTGATTCGGACAACCGGATTGGCAATCAGCCCCAGCATTTT,CASSDSDNRIGNQPQHF